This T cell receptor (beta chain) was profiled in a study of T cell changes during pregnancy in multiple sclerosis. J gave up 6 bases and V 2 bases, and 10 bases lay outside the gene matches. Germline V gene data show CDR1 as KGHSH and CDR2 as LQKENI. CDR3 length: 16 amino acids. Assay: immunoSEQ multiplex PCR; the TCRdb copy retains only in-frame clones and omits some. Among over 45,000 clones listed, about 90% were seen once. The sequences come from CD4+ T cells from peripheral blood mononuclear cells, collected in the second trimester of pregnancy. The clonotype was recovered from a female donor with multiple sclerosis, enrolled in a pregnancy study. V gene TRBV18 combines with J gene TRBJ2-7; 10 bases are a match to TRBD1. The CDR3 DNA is TGTGCCAGCTCACCAGTCGTCGGGACAGGGGCTGGCGAGCAGTACTTC. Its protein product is CASSPVVGTGAGEQYF.